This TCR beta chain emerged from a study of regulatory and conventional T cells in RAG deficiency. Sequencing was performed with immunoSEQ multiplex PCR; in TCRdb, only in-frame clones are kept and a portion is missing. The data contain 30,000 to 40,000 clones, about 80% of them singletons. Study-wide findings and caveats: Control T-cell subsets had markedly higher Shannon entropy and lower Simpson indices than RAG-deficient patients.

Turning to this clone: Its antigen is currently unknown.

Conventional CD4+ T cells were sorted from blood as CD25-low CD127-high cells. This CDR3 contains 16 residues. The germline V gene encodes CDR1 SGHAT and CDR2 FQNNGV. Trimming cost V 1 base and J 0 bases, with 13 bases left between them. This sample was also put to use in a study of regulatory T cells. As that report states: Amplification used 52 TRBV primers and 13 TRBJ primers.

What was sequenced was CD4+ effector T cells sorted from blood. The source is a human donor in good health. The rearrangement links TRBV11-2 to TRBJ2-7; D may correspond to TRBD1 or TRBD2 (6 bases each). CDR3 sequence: CASSLGGQGLSYEQYF. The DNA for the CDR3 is TGTGCCAGCAGCTTAGGGGGGCAGGGACTCTCCTACGAGCAGTACTTC.